The subject of this entry is one T cell receptor (beta chain). What it recognizes is unknown. The CDR3 loop spans 16 amino acids. CDR1 is SGDLS, CDR2 YYNGEE, per germline. Trimming removed 2 bases at V and 4 bases at J, with 18 bases between. This sample is drawn from a study of shared clonotypes between healthy human individuals. Study-wide results and caveats: The sole specimen, blood, was sampled, and tissue repertoires likely differ.

An assay was performed, and its level was deep. Splitting of each subset's genomic DNA was done evenly across several immunoSEQ plates. The protocol was immunoSEQ multiplex PCR, while the TCRdb copy is restricted to in-frame clones and leaves out a portion. This table holds millions of clones, over 85% found once. CD45RO-negative cells were positively selected for CCR7, leaving out terminally differentiated effector memory CD45RA+ cells. The source is a young man in good health. Sequencing was performed on naive CD8+ T cells sorted from blood. This sequence joins TRBV9 and TRBJ1-1; D unclear. CDR3 region: CASSVREMGLGTEAFF. CDR3 DNA: TGTGCCAGCAGCGTCCGGGAAATGGGCCTGGGCACTGAAGCTTTCTTT. The full variable domain, in which reference TRBV9 and TRBJ1-1 provide the parts outside the CDR3, is DSGVTQTPKHLITATGQRVTLRCSPRSGDLSVYWYQQSLDQGLQFLIQYYNGEERAKGNILERFSAQQFPDLHSELNLSSLELGDSALYFCASSVREMGLGTEAFFGQGTRLTVV.